The source of this TCR beta chain is a study of blood T cell repertoires in COVID-19. This CDR3 contains 17 residues. In germline, CDR1 is SGHDN, CDR2 FVKESK. Trimming cost V 0 bases and J 0 bases, with 12 bases left between them. Profiled with immunoSEQ multiplex PCR; TCRdb holds only in-frame clones, not every one. Among 85,000 to 95,000 clones listed, over 75% were seen once. The rearrangement uses TRBV14 and TRBJ2-1; D ambiguous. This sequence originates from a human donor with acute or convalescent COVID-19. The donor label of this sample is uncertain. The specimen sequenced was peripheral blood. The CDR3 region is CASSQDHGRSSYNEQFF. The CDR3, as DNA: TGTGCCAGCAGCCAAGATCACGGCCGGAGCTCCTACAATGAGCAGTTCTTC.